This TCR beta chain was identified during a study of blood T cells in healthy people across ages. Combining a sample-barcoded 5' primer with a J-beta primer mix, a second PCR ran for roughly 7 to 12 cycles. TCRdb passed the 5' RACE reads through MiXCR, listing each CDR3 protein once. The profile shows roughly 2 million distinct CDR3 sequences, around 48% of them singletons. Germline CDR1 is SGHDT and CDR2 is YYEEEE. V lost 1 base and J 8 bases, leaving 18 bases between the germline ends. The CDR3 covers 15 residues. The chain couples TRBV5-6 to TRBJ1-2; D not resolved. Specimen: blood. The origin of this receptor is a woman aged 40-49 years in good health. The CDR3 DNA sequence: TGTGCCAGCAGCTTGTGGTTACTACAGTCTTCCGGCTACACCTTC. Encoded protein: CASSLWLLQSSGYTF.